This T cell receptor beta chain is from a study of PD-1 blockade in classical Hodgkin lymphoma. General study results and limits: Baseline TCR diversity was reportedly lower in newly diagnosed patients than in healthy donors. It was reported as lower still in relapsed/refractory patients. TCR diversity in CD4+, not CD8+, cells rose significantly by C4D1.

The CDR3 is made up of 13 amino acids. The V gene's germline CDR1 is SEHNR and CDR2 FQNEAQ (reference sequence). V shed 4 bases and J shed 0 bases, with 7 bases lying between them. After autologous stem cell transplantation all patients relapsed, and prior brentuximab vedotin exposure differed between cohorts. Some clones are missing from TCRdb's copy, which holds only in-frame ones; the method was immunoSEQ multiplex PCR. The sample gives about 24,000 clones, 69% of which show up once; 2.5% to 3.5% is in the top ten. With regard to this clone: The target antigen is unknown.

V and J are TRBV7-9 and TRBJ2-7; no clear D. The TCR sequence derives from a human donor with classical Hodgkin lymphoma. The sequences come from peripheral blood mononuclear cells (PBMCs), collected at baseline. The CDR3 spells CASSSRTSYEQYF. In DNA form, the CDR3 reads TGTGCCAGCAGCTCCAGGACCTCCTACGAGCAGTACTTC.